The 17 T cell receptor beta chains listed next were all sequenced from one sample in a study of OX40 agonist ivuxolimab in advanced cancers. The library relied on the immunoSEQ multiplex PCR assay. Here the immuneACCESS table is served through TCRdb, limited to in-frame sequences with V and J called. Missing clones are a known gap in these copies; in checked studies unresolved V genes cover under half, and the rest lacks a known reason. This sample is represented by over 90,000 clones; around 85% of them were singletons. The ten biggest clones cover roughly 5.5% of the sample. The source was CD4+ or CD8+ T cells sorted from blood, collected in a trial of the OX40 agonist ivuxolimab. Receptor source: an adult with an advanced solid tumor such as melanoma, head and neck, liver or kidney cancer.

CDR3 in amino acids: CATSRDPLTGANVLTF. The CDR3 DNA is TGTGCCACCAGCAGAGATCCACTTACTGGGGCCAACGTCCTGACTTTC. The chain links TRBV15 to TRBJ2-6; no reliable D call. Trimming pared 0 bases from V and 2 bases from J, leaving 8 bases between. CDR1 and CDR2 from the germline V gene are LNHNV and YYDKDF (reference sequence). This CDR3 is 16 amino acids long.

The chain uses TRBV7-9 and TRBJ1-1; D is possibly TRBD1 (5 bases). Trimming stripped 4 bases from V and 5 bases from J, with 11 bases between. The CDR3 is made up of 13 amino acids. The germline gives CDR1 SEHNR, CDR2 FQNEAQ (reference sequence). DNA of the CDR3: TGTGCCAGCAGCTCGGCAGGGTGGACTGAAGCTTTCTTT. Amino acid sequence: CASSSAGWTEAFF.

CDR3 nucleotide sequence: TGTGCCAGCAGTGAAGCTAGGGGAGGTGCTGAAGCTTTCTTT. Its translation is CASSEARGGAEAFF. The V gene is TRBV25-1, the J gene TRBJ1-1; tentative D call: TRBD1 (5 bases). This CDR3 has 14 residues. V was shortened by 2 bases and J by 6 bases, with 13 bases between the two germline ends. Germline V gene sequence: CDR1 MGHDK, CDR2 SYGVNS.

The genes are TRBV2 and TRBJ1-5; D is uncertain. This CDR3 region has 15 residues. Germline CDR1 is SNHLY and CDR2 is FYNNEI. V dropped 3 bases and J dropped 3 bases, with 12 bases sitting between them. The CDR3 is CASSELLLSNQPQHF. The CDR3 region has the DNA TGTGCCAGCAGTGAGCTCCTCCTTTCCAATCAGCCCCAGCATTTT.

This chain links TRBV27 with TRBJ2-7; D not certain. The V and J ends lost 6 bases and 0 bases respectively, with 15 bases between them. The germline CDR1 and CDR2 sequences are MNHEY and SMNVEV (reference sequence). The CDR3 runs to 15 residues. The CDR3 spells CASSPNSGSSYEQYF. Written as DNA, the CDR3 is TGTGCCAGCAGCCCAAACAGTGGAAGCTCCTACGAGCAGTACTTC.

In regard to this clone: The sample carries other DNA sequences with the same CDR3. The CDR3, as DNA: TGTGCCAGCTCACCAAGTGACTTCAATCAGCCCCAGCATTTT. Amino acids: CASSPSDFNQPQHF. The chain is built from TRBV18 and TRBJ1-5; D remains ambiguous. V dropped 2 bases and J dropped 3 bases, with 8 bases sitting between them. This CDR3 has 14 residues. Germline assignment: CDR1 KGHSH and CDR2 LQKENI.

The V and J genes are TRBV5-1 and TRBJ2-1; 9 positions agree with TRBD2. The germline gives CDR1 SGHRS, CDR2 YFSETQ. The CDR3 has 15 residues. The trim removed 4 bases at V and 5 bases at J, leaving 7 bases unmatched. CDR3 sequence reads: CASSLLAGANNEQFF. As DNA, the CDR3 is TGCGCCAGCAGCCTCTTAGCGGGAGCTAACAATGAGCAGTTCTTC.

This clone was seen a few times. This rearrangement joins TRBV30 to TRBJ1-5; D not certain. The CDR3 length is 13 residues. Trimming left V 1 base short and J 1 base short, with 5 bases between. Germline V gene lookup returns CDR1 GTSNPN and CDR2 SVGIG (reference sequence). The DNA for the CDR3 is TGTGCCTGGAGTGAGGAGAGCAATCAGCCCCAGCATTTT. This translates into CAWSEESNQPQHF.

The rearrangement uses TRBV7-2 and TRBJ2-3, with 14 bases fitting TRBD2. The CDR3 totals 18 residues. Germline assignment: CDR1 SGHTA and CDR2 FQGNSA. Losses at the gene ends were 5 bases for V and 4 bases for J; bases not matched to a gene: 11. The chain's CDR3 is CASSPRPGTSGSADTQYF. CDR3 DNA sequence: TGTGCCAGCAGCCCTCGTCCCGGGACTAGCGGGAGTGCAGATACGCAGTATTTT.

The rearrangement links TRBV5-4 to TRBJ1-2, with D possibly being TRBD1 (5 bases). The CDR3 is 13 amino acids. Trimming took off 3 bases at V and 2 bases at J, with 8 bases between the two ends. Germline V gene data show CDR1 as SGHNT and CDR2 as YYREEE (reference sequence). The DNA of the CDR3 is TGTGCCAGCAGCTCGTCAGGGAACTATGGCTACACCTTC. It is translated as CASSSSGNYGYTF.

This clone was observed a handful of times. The chain uses TRBV4-1 and TRBJ2-2; D unclear. The germline gives CDR1 MGHRA, CDR2 YSYEKL. The ends were cut back, 4 bases at V and 1 base at J, with 13 bases in the middle. The CDR3 is 16 amino acids. This chain's CDR3 is CASSPPSGGNTGELFF. The CDR3 DNA is TGCGCCAGCAGCCCGCCGTCGGGCGGGAACACCGGGGAGCTGTTTTTT.

This chain links TRBV7-3 with TRBJ1-5; 9 bases map to TRBD1. The CDR3 has 17 residues. With V trimmed by 5 bases and J by 1 base, 9 bases remained unmatched. From germline, CDR1 is SGHTA and CDR2 FQGTGA. CDR3 region: CASSPTGGSRSNQPQHF. The CDR3 bases are TGTGCCAGCAGCCCTACAGGGGGCTCGAGGAGCAATCAGCCCCAGCATTTT. Supplemented by reference TRBV7-3 and TRBJ1-5, the full variable domain reads GAGVSQTPSNKVTEKGKYVELRCDPISGHTALYWYRQSLGQGPEFLIYFQGTGAADDSGLPNDRFFAVRPEGSVSTLKIQRTERGDSAVYLCASSPTGGSRSNQPQHFGDGTRLSIL.

The V gene is TRBV9, the J gene TRBJ2-5; no clear D. Germline-derived CDR1 and CDR2 are SGDLS and YYNGEE. The CDR3 contains 14 residues. V was clipped by 2 bases and J by 2 bases, with 10 bases between them. Here the CDR3 reads CASSVTPLQETQYF. The CDR3 nucleotides are TGTGCCAGCAGCGTCACCCCCCTACAAGAGACCCAGTACTTC.

Only a few counts were recorded for this clone. The V call is TRBV7-9, the J call TRBJ2-4; D tentatively fits TRBD1 or TRBD2 (6 bases each). Looked up from germline, CDR1 is SEHNR and CDR2 is FQNEAQ (reference sequence). The ends were cut back, 3 bases at V and 8 bases at J, with 11 bases in the middle. This CDR3 contains 13 residues. This chain's CDR3 is CASSFQGTDIQYF. The CDR3 DNA reads as TGTGCCAGCAGCTTCCAGGGGACTGACATTCAGTACTTC.

The rearrangement joins TRBV2 to TRBJ1-1; D gene unclear. Germline V gene lookup returns CDR1 SNHLY and CDR2 FYNNEI. This CDR3 contains 12 residues. The V and J ends lost 8 bases and 3 bases respectively, with 10 bases between them. CDR3 amino acids: CASAYTDTEAFF. CDR3 coding DNA: TGTGCCAGCGCGTATACGGACACTGAAGCTTTCTTT.

The rearrangement uses TRBV6-6 and TRBJ2-1, with 12 positions matching TRBD2. V trimming: 6 bases; J trimming: 8 bases; junction bases outside the gene matches: 8. This CDR3 region has 15 residues. Germline V gene sequence: CDR1 MNHNY, CDR2 SVGAGI (reference sequence). DNA for the CDR3: TGTGCCAGCAGATCCGGGACTAGCGGGTTTGATGAGCAGTTCTTC. Protein product: CASRSGTSGFDEQFF.

The gene calls are TRBV5-5 and TRBJ1-2, with 7 bases aligning to TRBD1. Germline CDR1 is SGHKS and CDR2 is YYEKEE (reference sequence). The V gene end was trimmed by 5 bases and the J gene end by 4 bases; junction bases not matched to a gene: 5. The CDR3 runs to 13 residues. Here the CDR3 reads CASRPGQSYGYTF. The CDR3 region has the DNA TGTGCCAGCAGACCGGGACAGAGCTATGGCTACACCTTC.